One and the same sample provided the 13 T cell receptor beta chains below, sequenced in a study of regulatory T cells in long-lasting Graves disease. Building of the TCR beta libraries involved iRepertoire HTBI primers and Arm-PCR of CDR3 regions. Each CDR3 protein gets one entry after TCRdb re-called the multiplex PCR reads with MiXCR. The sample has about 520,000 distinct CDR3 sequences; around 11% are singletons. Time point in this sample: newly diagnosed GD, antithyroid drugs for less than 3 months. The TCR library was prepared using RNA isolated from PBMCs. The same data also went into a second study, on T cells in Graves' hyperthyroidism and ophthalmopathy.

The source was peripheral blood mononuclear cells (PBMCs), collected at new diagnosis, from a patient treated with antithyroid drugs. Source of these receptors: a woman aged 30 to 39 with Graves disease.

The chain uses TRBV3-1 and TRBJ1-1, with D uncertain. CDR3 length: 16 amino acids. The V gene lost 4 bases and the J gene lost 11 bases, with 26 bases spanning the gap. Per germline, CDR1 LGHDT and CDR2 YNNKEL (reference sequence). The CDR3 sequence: CASSPPRGRALEGAFF. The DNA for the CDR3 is TGTGCCAGCAGCCCACCCCGAGGACGGGCCCTCGAAGGGGCTTTCTTT.

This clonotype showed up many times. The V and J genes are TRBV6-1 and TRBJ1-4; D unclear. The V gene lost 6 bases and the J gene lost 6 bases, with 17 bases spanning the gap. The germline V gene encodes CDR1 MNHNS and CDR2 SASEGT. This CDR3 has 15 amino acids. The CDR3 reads CASSWQEASYEKLFF. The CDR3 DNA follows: TGTGCCAGCAGCTGGCAAGAGGCATCGTATGAAAAACTGTTTTTT.

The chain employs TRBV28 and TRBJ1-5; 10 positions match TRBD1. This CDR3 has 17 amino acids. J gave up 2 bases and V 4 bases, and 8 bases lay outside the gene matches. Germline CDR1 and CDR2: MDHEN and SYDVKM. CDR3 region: CASSSPGTGDRNQPQHF. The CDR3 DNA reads TGTGCCAGCAGTTCACCCGGGACAGGGGATCGCAATCAGCCCCAGCATTTT.

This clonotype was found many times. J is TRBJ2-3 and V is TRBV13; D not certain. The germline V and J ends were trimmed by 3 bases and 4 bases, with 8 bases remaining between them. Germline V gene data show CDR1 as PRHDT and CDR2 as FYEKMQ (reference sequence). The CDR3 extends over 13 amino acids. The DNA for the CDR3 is TGTGCCAGCAGCTTGAAGCCAGCAGATACGCAGTATTTT. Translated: CASSLKPADTQYF.

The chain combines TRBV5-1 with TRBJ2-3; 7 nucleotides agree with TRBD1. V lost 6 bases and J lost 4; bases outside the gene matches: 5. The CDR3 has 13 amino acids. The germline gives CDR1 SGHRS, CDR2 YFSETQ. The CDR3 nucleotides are TGCGCCAGCAATGACAGGGCCGCAGATACGCAGTATTTT. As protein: CASNDRAADTQYF.

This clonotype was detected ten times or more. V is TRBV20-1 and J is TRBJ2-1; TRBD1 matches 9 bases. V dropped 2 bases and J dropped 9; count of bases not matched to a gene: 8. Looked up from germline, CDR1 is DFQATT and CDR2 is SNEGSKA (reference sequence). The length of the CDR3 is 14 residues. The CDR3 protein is CSARQDRGPREQFF. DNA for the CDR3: TGCAGTGCTAGACAGGACAGGGGCCCTCGTGAGCAGTTCTTC.

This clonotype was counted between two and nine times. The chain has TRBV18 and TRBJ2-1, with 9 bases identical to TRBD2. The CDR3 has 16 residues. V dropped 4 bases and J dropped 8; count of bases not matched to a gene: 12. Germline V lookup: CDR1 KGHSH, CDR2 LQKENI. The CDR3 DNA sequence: TGTGCCAGCTCACGGGTGGCGGGAGGGCCCATGGATGAGCAGTTCTTC. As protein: CASSRVAGGPMDEQFF.

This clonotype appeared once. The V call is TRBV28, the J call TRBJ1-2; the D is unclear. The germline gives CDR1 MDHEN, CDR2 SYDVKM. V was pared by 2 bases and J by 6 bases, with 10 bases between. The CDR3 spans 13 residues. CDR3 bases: TGTGCCAGCAGTTTAAGAGGGAATCATGGCTACACCTTC. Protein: CASSLRGNHGYTF.

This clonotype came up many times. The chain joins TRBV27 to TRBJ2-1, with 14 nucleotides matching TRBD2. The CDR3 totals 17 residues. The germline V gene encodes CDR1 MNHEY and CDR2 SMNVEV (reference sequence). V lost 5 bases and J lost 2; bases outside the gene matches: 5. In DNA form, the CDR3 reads TGTGCCAGCAGTGATGGGACTAGCGGGGGCCCCTACAATGAGCAGTTCTTC. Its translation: CASSDGTSGGPYNEQFF.

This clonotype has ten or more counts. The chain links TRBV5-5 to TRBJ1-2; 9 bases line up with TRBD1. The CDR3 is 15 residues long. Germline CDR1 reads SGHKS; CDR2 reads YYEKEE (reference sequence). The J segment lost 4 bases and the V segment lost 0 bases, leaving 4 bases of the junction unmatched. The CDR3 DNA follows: TGTGCCAGCAGCTTGGATGAGGACAGGGGCTATGGCTACACCTTC. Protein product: CASSLDEDRGYGYTF.

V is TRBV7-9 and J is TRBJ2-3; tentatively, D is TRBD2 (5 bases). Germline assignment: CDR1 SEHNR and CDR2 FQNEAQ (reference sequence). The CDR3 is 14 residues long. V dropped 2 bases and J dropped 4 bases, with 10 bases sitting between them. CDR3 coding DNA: TGTGCCAGCAGCTTAACGAGAGGGTCAGATACGCAGTATTTT. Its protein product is CASSLTRGSDTQYF.

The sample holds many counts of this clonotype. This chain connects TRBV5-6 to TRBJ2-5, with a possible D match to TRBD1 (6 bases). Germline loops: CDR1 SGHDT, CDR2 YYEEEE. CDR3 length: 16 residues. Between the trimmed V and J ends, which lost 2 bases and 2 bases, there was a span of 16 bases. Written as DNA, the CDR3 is TGTGCCAGCAGCTTCAAGACAGGATCCCGGCAAGAGACCCAGTACTTC. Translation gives CASSFKTGSRQETQYF.

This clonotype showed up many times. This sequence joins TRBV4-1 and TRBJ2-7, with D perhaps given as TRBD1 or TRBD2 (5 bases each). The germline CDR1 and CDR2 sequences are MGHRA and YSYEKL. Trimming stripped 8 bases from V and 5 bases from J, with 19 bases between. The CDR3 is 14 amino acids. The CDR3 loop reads CASGTRVEMDEQYF. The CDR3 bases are TGCGCCAGCGGGACCAGGGTTGAGATGGACGAGCAGTACTTC.